The 14 T cell receptor beta chains in this list originate from one sample, sequenced in a study of blood T cell repertoires in COVID-19. Some clones are missing from TCRdb's copy, which holds only in-frame ones; the method was immunoSEQ multiplex PCR. This sample has just under 55,000 clones, with about nine tenths found just once. The sample taken for sequencing was peripheral blood. These receptors originate from a woman aged 40 to 50 with active COVID-19.

The rearrangement uses TRBV4-1 and TRBJ2-3; D ambiguous. The CDR3 totals 14 residues. Trimming removed 0 bases from V and 4 bases from J, with 8 bases in between. The germline V gene has CDR1 MGHRA and CDR2 YSYEKL. The CDR3 region has the DNA TGCGCCAGCAGCCAAGAAGCGCTAGCAGATACGCAGTATTTT. Its protein is CASSQEALADTQYF.

In regard to this clone: This sample also contains other DNA sequences that code for the same CDR3. The chain is built from TRBV7-2 and TRBJ2-3, with D unresolved. CDR1 and CDR2 from the germline V gene are SGHTA and FQGNSA. Deletions cut 2 bases from V and 0 bases from J, with 6 bases between. The CDR3 consists of 14 residues. CDR3 residues: CASSLLTSTDTQYF. The DNA for the CDR3 is TGTGCCAGCAGCTTATTGACTAGCACAGATACGCAGTATTTT.

The CDR3 region has the DNA TGTGCCAGCAGCCCAGGAAGACAGGGCAACAATCAGCCCCAGCATTTT. Translating gives CASSPGRQGNNQPQHF. The rearrangement links TRBV5-4 to TRBJ1-5; 7 bases line up with TRBD1. The CDR3 sequence is 16 residues long. With 4 bases clipped from V and 3 bases from J, the junction kept 10 bases outside the gene matches. CDR1 and CDR2 (germline): SGHNT, YYREEE (reference sequence).

The chain links TRBV6-5 to TRBJ1-2; D may be TRBD1 (5 bases). Trimming pared 7 bases from V and 7 bases from J, leaving 16 bases between. CDR3 size: 13 residues. In germline, CDR1 is MNHEY, CDR2 SVGAGI. CDR3 residues: CASTLTTRAGYTF. The CDR3 DNA is TGTGCCAGCACTCTAACTACCAGGGCTGGCTACACCTTC.

The chain joins TRBV19 to TRBJ2-3; D possibly corresponds to TRBD2 (6 bases). CDR3 size: 16 residues. Germline assignment: CDR1 LNHDA and CDR2 SQIVND (reference sequence). The V and J ends lost 7 bases and 6 bases respectively, with 23 bases between them. CDR3 bases: TGTGCCAGTAACCCCGGGAGTGGGCGGGGAGCGGATACGCAGTATTTT. Its protein is CASNPGSGRGADTQYF.

This clone was detected only once. The chain carries TRBV18 and TRBJ2-1; 8 positions agree with TRBD1. V was pared by 3 bases and J by 0 bases, with 7 bases of the junction left unmatched. Looked up from germline, CDR1 is KGHSH and CDR2 is LQKENI. This CDR3 is 17 amino acids long. The CDR3 here is CASSPSRQGISYNEQFF. Here the CDR3 DNA reads TGTGCCAGCTCACCGTCTAGACAGGGGATCTCCTACAATGAGCAGTTCTTC.

The V gene is TRBV7-2, the J gene TRBJ2-5; D gene ambiguous. Per germline, CDR1 SGHTA and CDR2 FQGNSA. CDR3 length: 14 amino acids. Trimming took off 4 bases at V and 0 bases at J, with 9 bases between the two ends. CDR3 protein: CASSYTRDQETQYF. The CDR3 nucleotides read TGTGCCAGCAGCTACACCCGGGACCAAGAGACCCAGTACTTC.

This sequence joins TRBV3-1 (or the pseudogene TRBV3-2) and TRBJ2-4, with 8 nucleotides matching TRBD2. Germline assignment: CDR1 LGHDT and CDR2 YNNKEL (reference sequence). This CDR3 spans 21 amino acids. V shed 1 base and J 0 bases; nucleotides not matched to a gene: 17. The CDR3 loop reads CASSQVPFGTSGAKAKNIQYF. CDR3 bases: TGTGCCAGCAGCCAAGTTCCCTTTGGGACTAGTGGAGCTAAAGCCAAAAACATTCAGTACTTC.

The chain is built from TRBV18 and TRBJ1-1, with D perhaps matching TRBD1 (6 bases). The CDR3 is 13 residues long. V gave up 6 bases and J gave up 1 base, with 9 bases separating them. CDR1 is KGHSH, CDR2 LQKENI, per germline. The CDR3 bases are TGTGCCAGCTCTCAGGGGCGGAACACTGAAGCTTTCTTT. Translated: CASSQGRNTEAFF.

J is TRBJ1-1 and V is TRBV19; D might be TRBD1 (6 bases). Trimming took 5 bases from V and 5 from J, leaving 18 bases between them. Germline V lookup: CDR1 LNHDA, CDR2 SQIVND (reference sequence). CDR3 length: 15 amino acids. CDR3 residues: CASSPRTDLRTEAFF. CDR3 bases: TGTGCCAGTAGTCCCCGGACAGATTTGAGGACTGAAGCTTTCTTT.

The rearrangement joins TRBV7-9 to TRBJ2-1; perhaps TRBD2 as D (6 bases). From germline, CDR1 is SEHNR and CDR2 FQNEAQ (reference sequence). With 4 bases removed from V and 8 bases from J, the gap between germline ends came to 18 bases. The CDR3 contains 15 residues. CDR3 sequence reads: CASSSDWEVGDEQFF. CDR3 coding DNA: TGTGCCAGCAGCTCGGACTGGGAGGTGGGCGATGAGCAGTTCTTC.

The chain combines TRBV5-6 with TRBJ1-4, with 7 bases identical to TRBD1. Germline CDR1 reads SGHDT; CDR2 reads YYEEEE. The CDR3 is 17 residues long. V shed 2 bases, J shed 3 bases, and the junction held 10 bases outside the gene matches. The CDR3 coding sequence is TGTGCCAGCAGCTTACAGACAGGGTTTACCCCTAATGAAAAACTGTTTTTT. The encoded protein is CASSLQTGFTPNEKLFF. Based on the CDR3 plus reference TRBV5-6 and TRBJ1-4, the full variable domain is DAGVTQSPTHLIKTRGQQVTLRCSPKSGHDTVSWYQQALGQGPQFIFQYYEEEERQRGNFPDRFSGHQFPNYSSELNVNALLLGDSALYLCASSLQTGFTPNEKLFFGSGTQLSVL.

This chain joins TRBV9 and TRBJ2-3; D is uncertain. With 7 bases removed from V and 0 bases from J, the gap between germline ends came to 18 bases. Germline V gene data show CDR1 as SGDLS and CDR2 as YYNGEE. This CDR3 has 16 amino acids. The CDR3, as DNA: TGTGCCAGCCCCCTTAAACCTAGGAATAGCACAGATACGCAGTATTTT. It encodes CASPLKPRNSTDTQYF. The full variable domain, completed using reference TRBV9 and TRBJ2-3, is DSGVTQTPKHLITATGQRVTLRCSPRSGDLSVYWYQQSLDQGLQFLIQYYNGEERAKGNILERFSAQQFPDLHSELNLSSLELGDSALYFCASPLKPRNSTDTQYFGPGTRLTVL.

The genes are TRBV2 and TRBJ2-5; D is possibly TRBD2 (6 bases). Germline V CDR1 and CDR2: SNHLY, FYNNEI. The CDR3 is made up of 12 amino acids. Between the trimmed V and J ends, which lost 7 bases and 5 bases, there was a span of 11 bases. CDR3: CASTWGEETQYF. The CDR3 nucleotides read TGTGCCAGCACATGGGGGGAGGAGACCCAGTACTTC.